This T cell receptor beta chain was recorded in a study of blood T cell repertoires in COVID-19. About the study: COVID-19 samples from acute and convalescent phases originated in the United States, Italy and Spain. The analysed material was cDNA or gDNA that came from T cells, B-cell-depleted T cells, or PBMCs.

Original processing notes: Counts of nucleated cells, estimated from reference gene primer amplification, were obtained. The method was immunoSEQ multiplex PCR; TCRdb's version includes in-frame clones alone and lacks a portion of them. Clonal size and the V and J genes are those of that table, whereas D and trimming came from the DNA. The sample lists roughly 200,000 clones; around nine tenths were seen once. V was trimmed by 5 bases and J by 5 bases, leaving 12 bases between them. Germline loops: CDR1 LNHDA, CDR2 SQIVND (reference sequence). The CDR3 totals 13 residues. The V gene is TRBV19, the J gene TRBJ1-2; D remains ambiguous. The specimen was peripheral blood. The origin of this receptor is a woman under 30 who had recovered from COVID-19. The DNA of the CDR3 is TGTGCCAGTAGTCAAACACAGAAGTATGGCTACACCTTC. It encodes CASSQTQKYGYTF.